This T cell receptor (beta chain) originates from a study of blood T cell repertoires in COVID-19. Donors were grouped by their self-reported clinical history. Methods used by the authors: Nucleated cell number was recorded as an estimate derived from reference gene primer amplification. Sequencing was performed with immunoSEQ multiplex PCR; in TCRdb, only in-frame clones are kept and a portion is missing. D and trimming come from the DNA, and the V and J calls and clone size come from that table. The repertoire holds some 490,000 clones, 70% to 90% seen once, with roughly 8% in the top ten. The junction had 11 bases not matched to a gene; V was cut back by 6 bases and J by 7 bases. Germline values: CDR1 SNHLY, CDR2 FYNNEI. The CDR3 is 15 residues long.

Sequenced: PBMCs or T cells enriched from blood (not recorded which). The rearrangement uses TRBV2 and TRBJ1-5; TRBD1 aligns across 8 bases. The receptor's source is a woman aged 55-70 years who had recovered from COVID-19. CDR3 nucleotide sequence: TGTGCCAGCAGAGGCACGACAGGGGTGAACCAGCCCCAGCATTTT. It specifies CASRGTTGVNQPQHF. The entire variable domain, with the rest obtained from reference TRBV2 and TRBJ1-5, is as follows: EPEVTQTPSHQVTQMGQEVILRCVPISNHLYFYWYRQILGQKVEFLVSFYNNEISEKSEIFDDQFSVERPDGSNFTLKIRSTKLEDSAMYFCASRGTTGVNQPQHFGDGTRLSIL.